This T cell receptor (beta chain) was obtained from a study of OX40 agonist ivuxolimab in advanced cancers. Study context: Partial responses were achieved by three patients, one with hepatocellular carcinoma and two with cutaneous melanoma. Overall study findings and caveats: There was clonal expansion of CD4+ and CD8+ blood T cells by week 6 at 0.1 to 3.0 mg/kg.

To note about this clone: Its antigen remains unidentified.

CDR1 and CDR2 from the germline V gene are MNHNY and SVGAGI (reference sequence). The CDR3 has 14 residues. V lost 2 bases, J lost 6 bases, and 4 bases stayed unmatched. TCRdb's table, derived via immunoSEQ multiplex PCR, lists solely in-frame clones and lacks some. There are 65,000 to 80,000 clones in the sample; 80% occur only once, and 7% to 9.5% lies in the top ten. The sample in question was CD4+ or CD8+ T cells sorted from blood, obtained in a trial of the OX40 agonist ivuxolimab. This chain joins TRBV6-6 and TRBJ2-1; TRBD2 agrees at 7 bases. The clonotype was recovered from an adult with an advanced solid tumor such as melanoma, head and neck, liver or kidney cancer. The CDR3 DNA follows: TGTGCCAGCAGTTACGGTTGGGGGGGCAATGAGCAGTTCTTC. Translated, it gives CASSYGWGGNEQFF.